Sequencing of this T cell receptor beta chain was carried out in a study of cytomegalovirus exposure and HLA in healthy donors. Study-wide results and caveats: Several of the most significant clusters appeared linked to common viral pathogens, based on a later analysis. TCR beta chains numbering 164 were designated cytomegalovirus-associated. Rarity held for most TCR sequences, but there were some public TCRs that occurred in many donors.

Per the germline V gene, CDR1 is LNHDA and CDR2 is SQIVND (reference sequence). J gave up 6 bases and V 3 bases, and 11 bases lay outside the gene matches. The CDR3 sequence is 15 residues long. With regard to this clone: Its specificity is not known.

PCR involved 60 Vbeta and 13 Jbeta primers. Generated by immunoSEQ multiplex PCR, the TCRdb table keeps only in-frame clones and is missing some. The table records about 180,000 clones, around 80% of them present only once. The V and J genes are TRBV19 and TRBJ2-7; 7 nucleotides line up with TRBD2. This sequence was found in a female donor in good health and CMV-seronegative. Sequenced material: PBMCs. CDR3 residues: CASSIVPGLPGEQYF. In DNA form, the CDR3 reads TGTGCCAGTAGTATTGTACCGGGACTACCTGGCGAGCAGTACTTC.